These 15 T cell receptor beta chains came from one sample sequenced in a study of T and B cells in COVID-19 patients. TRB was amplified from approximately 250-500 ng of blood genomic DNA. TRB rearrangements were amplified by multiplex PCR with BIOMED2 TRB-A/B primers. TCRdb processed the multiplex PCR reads anew with MiXCR; each CDR3 protein has one entry. The repertoire includes some 13,000 distinct CDR3 sequences, 25% of them detected once, and under 4.5% sits in the top ten. Sequencing was performed on blood. All receptors come from a human donor who had recovered from COVID-19.

The CDR3 here is CAWKGSAYEQYF. In nucleotides, the CDR3 is TGTGCCTGGAAGGGGTCTGCCTACGAGCAGTACTTC. The V gene is TRBV30, the J gene TRBJ2-7, with D possibly matching TRBD1 (5 bases). Trimming shortened V by 4 bases and J by 2 bases, and 9 bases separated the two germline ends. Germline V CDR1 and CDR2: GTSNPN, SVGIG (reference sequence). There are 12 residues in the CDR3.

This clonotype showed up just a few times. The chain recombines TRBV10-3 with TRBJ1-4; D gene uncertain. Germline CDR1 ENHRY, CDR2 SYGVKD. V was trimmed by 3 bases and J by 4 bases, leaving 12 bases between them. The CDR3 consists of 15 residues. The CDR3 DNA follows: TGTGCCATCAGTGACTCCGCGCGTTTTAATGAAAAACTGTTTTTT. Translating gives CAISDSARFNEKLFF.

This clonotype has only a few counts. The chain employs TRBV7-9 and TRBJ2-5; 8 bases are shared with TRBD2. Trimming removed 1 base from V and 2 bases from J; junction bases left unmatched: 3. The germline V gene encodes CDR1 SEHNR and CDR2 FQNEAQ (reference sequence). The CDR3 is 15 residues long. The CDR3 DNA reads TGTGCCAGCAGCTTAGGAGCGGGAGTACAAGAGACCCAGTACTTC. It is translated as CASSLGAGVQETQYF.

This clonotype is medium-sized by share. The rearrangement links TRBV5-6 to TRBJ2-7; D is perhaps TRBD1 (8 bases). This CDR3 spans 15 amino acids. Between the trimmed V and J ends, which lost 4 bases and 2 bases, there was a span of 16 bases. Germline-derived CDR1 and CDR2 are SGHDT and YYEEEE. The DNA for the CDR3 is TGTGCCAGCAGCCCAGACAGGGGAGGGACCTACGAGCAGTACTTC. Protein product: CASSPDRGGTYEQYF.

This clonotype is termed medium-sized. The CDR3, as DNA: TGTGCCAGTAAGGGGACGGACCAAGAGACCCAGTACTTC. As protein: CASKGTDQETQYF. This rearrangement joins TRBV19 to TRBJ2-5; tentatively, D is TRBD1 or TRBD2 (5 bases each). The CDR3 sequence is 13 residues long. Germline assignment: CDR1 LNHDA and CDR2 SQIVND (reference sequence). With 7 bases removed from V and 0 bases from J, the gap between germline ends came to 9 bases.

This clonotype qualifies as medium-sized. This sequence joins TRBV29-1 and TRBJ2-1, with 11 bases that match TRBD2. The CDR3 covers 15 residues. From germline, CDR1 is SQVTM and CDR2 ANQGSEA. After removal of 7 bases from V and 8 bases from J, the junction contained 13 bases not matched to a gene. DNA of the CDR3: TGCAGCGGGCAGATGGGAACTAGCGGGAGAGATGAGCAGTTCTTC. Encoded protein: CSGQMGTSGRDEQFF.

The rearrangement uses TRBV28 and TRBJ1-3; a possible D gene is TRBD1 (6 bases). Germline lookup yields CDR1 MDHEN and CDR2 SYDVKM. Trimming pared 4 bases from V and 4 bases from J, leaving 14 bases between. The CDR3 covers 15 residues. The CDR3 nucleotides are TGTGCCAGCAGTTATATGGGGGGGCGAGGAAACACCATATATTTT. Encoded protein: CASSYMGGRGNTIYF.

This clonotype is medium-sized by share. This chain links TRBV15 with TRBJ1-2; TRBD1 matches at 7 bases. The junction had 5 bases not matched to a gene; V was cut back by 5 bases and J by 2 bases. Per germline, CDR1 LNHNV and CDR2 YYDKDF (reference sequence). The CDR3 is made up of 14 amino acids. Written as DNA, the CDR3 is TGTGCCACCAGCGGCACAGGGGAGAACTATGGCTACACCTTC. Translated: CATSGTGENYGYTF.

This clonotype was recorded only once. Being one base from a much bigger clone, this may be a read error. The rearrangement uses TRBV27 and TRBJ1-5, with D uncertain. The CDR3 totals 13 residues. V lost 2 bases to trimming and J lost 6 bases, with 8 bases between them. Germline CDR1 reads MNHEY; CDR2 reads SMNVEV (reference sequence). The CDR3, as DNA: TGTGCCAGCAGTTTAGATAAGGGTCAGCCCCAGCATTTT. Translation gives CASSLDKGQPQHF.

This clonotype was counted many times. The V call is TRBV5-4, the J call TRBJ1-6; D may be TRBD1 (6 bases). There are 14 residues in the CDR3. Germline loops: CDR1 SGHNT, CDR2 YYREEE (reference sequence). The V end was cut by 6 bases, the J end by 9 bases, with 16 bases between. This CDR3 is CASTSGGSSSPLHF. As DNA, the CDR3 is TGTGCCAGCACGTCGGGGGGCTCTAGTTCACCCCTCCACTTT. Supplemented by reference TRBV5-4 and TRBJ1-6, the full variable domain reads ETGVTQSPTHLIKTRGQQVTLRCSSQSGHNTVSWYQQALGQGPQFIFQYYREEENGRGNFPPRFSGLQFPNYSSELNVNALELDDSALYLCASTSGGSSSPLHFGNGTRLTVT.

By share, this clonotype counts as medium-sized. This chain uses TRBV19 with TRBJ1-6, with D hard to call. V gave up 8 bases and J gave up 2 bases, with 19 bases separating them. Germline assignment: CDR1 LNHDA and CDR2 SQIVND (reference sequence). This CDR3 has 17 residues. The CDR3 loop reads CASPTRLGNPYNSPLHF. The CDR3 DNA follows: TGTGCCAGTCCCACTCGACTAGGGAACCCCTATAATTCACCCCTCCACTTT.

This clonotype is medium-sized within its sample. The chain has TRBV19 and TRBJ2-1; tentatively, D is TRBD2 (5 bases). This CDR3 has 15 residues. Trimming took off 2 bases at V and 4 bases at J, with 12 bases between the two ends. Germline assignment: CDR1 LNHDA and CDR2 SQIVND (reference sequence). The CDR3 reads CASSISGPGYNEQFF. The CDR3 coding sequence is TGTGCCAGTAGTATATCCGGGCCGGGGTACAATGAGCAGTTCTTC.

The table lists this clonotype with a few counts. The J gene is TRBJ2-7, the V gene TRBV10-3; D is unresolved. Trimming took 3 bases from V and 1 from J, leaving 4 bases between them. CDR1 and CDR2 from the germline V gene are ENHRY and SYGVKD. The CDR3 covers 12 residues. The CDR3 region is CAISDLSYEQYF. The CDR3 DNA follows: TGTGCCATCAGTGACCTGTCCTACGAGCAGTACTTC.

The chain employs TRBV6-2 or TRBV6-3 and TRBJ1-1, with D perhaps matching TRBD1 (6 bases). With 6 bases removed from V and 5 bases from J, the gap between germline ends came to 16 bases. The germline V gene encodes CDR1 MNHEY and CDR2 SVGEGT. The CDR3 has 14 residues. CDR3 amino acids: CASRPTGRKTEAFF. The CDR3 nucleotides read TGTGCCAGCAGGCCTACAGGGAGAAAAACTGAAGCTTTCTTT.

The rearrangement uses TRBV4-2 and TRBJ2-2; D possibly uses TRBD1 or TRBD2 (5 bases each). Trimming pared 4 bases from V and 7 bases from J, leaving 16 bases between. Per the germline V gene, CDR1 is LGHNA and CDR2 is YNFKEQ. This CDR3 region has 15 residues. The CDR3 coding sequence is TGTGCCAGCAGCCCGGGACGGCCTACAGACGGGGAGCTGTTTTTT. Translation gives CASSPGRPTDGELFF.